This TCR beta chain stems from a study of human T cells and chemical hapten exposure. At the level of the study: Patients, chiefly female, had alopecia areata, totalis or universalis. Small pooled library volume differences mainly caused per-sample TCR yield variation.

The library tagged each cDNA molecule with unique molecular identifiers. Each CDR3 protein gets one entry after TCRdb re-called the RACE reads with MiXCR. The sample holds some 64,000 distinct CDR3 sequences; 11% are singletons and the top ten take roughly 2%. Time point indicated: patch test 3, about 24 weeks after DPC sensitization. The treatment was: therapeutic diphenylcyclopropenone sensitization with weekly scalp DPC. This clonotype was counted many times. V was trimmed by 0 bases and J by 9 bases, leaving 10 bases between them. This CDR3 spans 13 amino acids. CDR1 and CDR2 (germline): SGHNT, YYREEE (reference sequence).

The receptor's source is a woman younger than 45 with alopecia areata. Some clones in this sample may be carry-over from other donors' samples. The V call is TRBV5-4, the J call TRBJ2-1; D is undetermined. Sequenced here: whole blood, sampled in connection with sensitization to the hapten diphenylcyclopropenone (DPC). The CDR3 nucleotides read TGTGCCAGCAGCTTGGGGGTAACCAGTGAGCAGTTCTTC. Its translation is CASSLGVTSEQFF.